Given below is one T cell receptor (beta chain) in context. Its target is not known. The data originate from a study of blood T cells in healthy people across ages. Whole-study findings and limits: Roughly linear age-related decline in beta diversity appeared, significant by age roughly 40.

Donors were systemically healthy Caucasian individuals from Russia aged roughly 6 to 100 years. At least 7 million PBMCs were isolated per sample. Together with a sample-barcoded 5' primer, a J-beta primer mix was included in a second PCR lasting roughly 6 to 12 cycles. TCRdb ran MiXCR on the 5' RACE reads and lists one entry per CDR3 protein. The sample carries some 800,000 distinct CDR3 sequences, about 25% recorded once. Trimming removed 2 bases from V and 5 bases from J; junction bases left unmatched: 4. Germline values: CDR1 SGHTA, CDR2 FQGNSA. This CDR3 has 15 residues. In addition, the sample was reused for a study of T cells of mothers and their children.

This TCR was recovered from a boy younger than 18 in good health. The specimen was blood. The chain links TRBV7-2 to TRBJ2-5, with 11 positions matching TRBD2. The CDR3 sequence is CASSLTSGRDETQYF. The CDR3 nucleotides are TGTGCCAGCAGCTTAACTAGCGGGAGAGACGAGACCCAGTACTTC.